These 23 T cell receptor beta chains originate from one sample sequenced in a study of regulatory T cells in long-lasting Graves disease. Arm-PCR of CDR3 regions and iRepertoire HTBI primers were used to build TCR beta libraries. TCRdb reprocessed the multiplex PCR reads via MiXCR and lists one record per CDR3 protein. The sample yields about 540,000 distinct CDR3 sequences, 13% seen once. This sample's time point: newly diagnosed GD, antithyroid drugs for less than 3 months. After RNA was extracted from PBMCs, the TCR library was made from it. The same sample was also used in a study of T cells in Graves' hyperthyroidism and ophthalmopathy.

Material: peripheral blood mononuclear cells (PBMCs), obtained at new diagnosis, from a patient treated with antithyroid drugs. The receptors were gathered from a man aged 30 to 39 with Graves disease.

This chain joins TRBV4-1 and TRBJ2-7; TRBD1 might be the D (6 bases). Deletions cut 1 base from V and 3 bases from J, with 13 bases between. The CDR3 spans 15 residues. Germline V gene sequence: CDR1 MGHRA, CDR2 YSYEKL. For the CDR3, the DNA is TGCGCCAGCAGCCAAGGACTGCAGGGGAACTACGAGCAGTACTTC. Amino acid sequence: CASSQGLQGNYEQYF.

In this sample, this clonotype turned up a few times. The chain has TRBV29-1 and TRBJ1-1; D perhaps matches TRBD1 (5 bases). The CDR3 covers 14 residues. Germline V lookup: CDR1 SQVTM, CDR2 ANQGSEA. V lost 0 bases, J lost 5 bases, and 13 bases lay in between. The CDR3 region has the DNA TGCAGCGTTGAAGAGTGGCCCTACAGGACTGAAGCTTTCTTT. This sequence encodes CSVEEWPYRTEAFF.

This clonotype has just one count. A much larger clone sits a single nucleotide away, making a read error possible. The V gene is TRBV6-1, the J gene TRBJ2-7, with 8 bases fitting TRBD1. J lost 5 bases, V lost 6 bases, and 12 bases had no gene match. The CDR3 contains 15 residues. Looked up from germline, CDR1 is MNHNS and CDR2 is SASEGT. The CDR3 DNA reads TGTGCCAGCAGCCAAGACAGGACAGGGAGCGACGAGCAGTACTTC. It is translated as CASSQDRTGSDEQYF.

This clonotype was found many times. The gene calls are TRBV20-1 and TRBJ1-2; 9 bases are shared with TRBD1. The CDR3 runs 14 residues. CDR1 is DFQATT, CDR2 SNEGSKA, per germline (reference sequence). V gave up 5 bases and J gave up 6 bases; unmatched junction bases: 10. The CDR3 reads CSAAERDRAHGYTF. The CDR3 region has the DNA TGCAGTGCTGCAGAACGGGACAGGGCCCATGGCTACACCTTC.

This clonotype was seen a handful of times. The CDR3 loop reads CASSSGTSGGEQFF. CDR3 sequence (DNA): TGTGCCAGCAGCTCCGGGACTAGCGGGGGTGAGCAGTTCTTC. The chain has TRBV7-6 and TRBJ2-1; 14 bases match TRBD2. The germline CDR1 and CDR2 sequences are SGHVS and FNYEAQ. Trimming cost V 4 bases and J 9 bases; bases outside gene matches: 2. The CDR3 is made up of 14 amino acids.

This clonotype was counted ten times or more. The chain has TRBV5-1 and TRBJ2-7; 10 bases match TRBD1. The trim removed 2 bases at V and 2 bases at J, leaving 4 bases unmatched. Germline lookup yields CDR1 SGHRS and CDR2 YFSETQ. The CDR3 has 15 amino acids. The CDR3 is CASSLVGQGPYEQYF. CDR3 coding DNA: TGCGCCAGCAGCTTAGTGGGACAGGGGCCCTACGAGCAGTACTTC.

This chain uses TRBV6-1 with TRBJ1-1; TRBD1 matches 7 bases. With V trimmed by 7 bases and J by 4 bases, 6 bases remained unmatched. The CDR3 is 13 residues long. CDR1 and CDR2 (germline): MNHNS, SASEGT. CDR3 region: CASNLQGSTEAFF. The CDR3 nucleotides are TGTGCCAGCAATCTACAGGGGAGCACTGAAGCTTTCTTT.

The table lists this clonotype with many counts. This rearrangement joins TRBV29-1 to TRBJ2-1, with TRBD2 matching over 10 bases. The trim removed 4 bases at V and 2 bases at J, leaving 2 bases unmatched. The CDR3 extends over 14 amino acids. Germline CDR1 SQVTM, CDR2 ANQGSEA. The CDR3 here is CSVGTSGAYNEQFF. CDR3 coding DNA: TGCAGCGTTGGGACTAGCGGAGCCTACAATGAGCAGTTCTTC.

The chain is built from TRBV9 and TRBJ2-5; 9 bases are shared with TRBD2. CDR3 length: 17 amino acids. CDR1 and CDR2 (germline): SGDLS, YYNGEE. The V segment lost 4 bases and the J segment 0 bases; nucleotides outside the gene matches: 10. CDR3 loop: CASSPYSTSGHQETQYF. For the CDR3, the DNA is TGTGCCAGCAGCCCGTATAGCACTAGCGGGCACCAAGAGACCCAGTACTTC.

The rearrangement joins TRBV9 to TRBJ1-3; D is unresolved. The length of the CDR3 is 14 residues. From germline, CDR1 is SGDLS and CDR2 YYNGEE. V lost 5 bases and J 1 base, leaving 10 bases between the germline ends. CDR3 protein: CASSAQLSGNTIYF. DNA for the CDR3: TGTGCCAGCAGTGCACAGTTATCTGGAAACACCATATATTTT.

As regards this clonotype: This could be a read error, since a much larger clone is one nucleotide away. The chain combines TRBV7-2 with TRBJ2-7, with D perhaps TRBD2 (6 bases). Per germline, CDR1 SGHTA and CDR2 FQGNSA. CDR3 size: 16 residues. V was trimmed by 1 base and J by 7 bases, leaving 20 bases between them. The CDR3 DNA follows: TGTGCCAGCAGCTTAGAACGGGGCGGGCCGGGGACTGAGCAGTACTTC. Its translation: CASSLERGGPGTEQYF.

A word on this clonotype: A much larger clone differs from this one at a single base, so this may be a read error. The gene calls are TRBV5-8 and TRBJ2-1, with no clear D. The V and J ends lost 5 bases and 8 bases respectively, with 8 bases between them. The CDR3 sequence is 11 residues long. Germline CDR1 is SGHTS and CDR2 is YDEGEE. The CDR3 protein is CASRWADEQFF. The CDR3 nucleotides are TGTGCCAGCAGGTGGGCGGATGAGCAGTTCTTC.

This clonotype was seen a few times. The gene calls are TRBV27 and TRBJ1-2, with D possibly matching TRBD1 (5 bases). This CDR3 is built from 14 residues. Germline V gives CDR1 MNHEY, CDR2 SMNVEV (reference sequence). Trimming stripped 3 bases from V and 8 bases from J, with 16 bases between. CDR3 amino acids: CASSFQDMRSGYTF. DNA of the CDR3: TGTGCCAGCAGTTTCCAGGACATGAGGTCAGGCTACACCTTC.

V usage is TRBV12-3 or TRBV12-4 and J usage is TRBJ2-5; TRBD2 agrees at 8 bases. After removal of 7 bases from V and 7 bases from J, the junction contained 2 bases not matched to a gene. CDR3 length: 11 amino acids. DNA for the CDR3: TGTGCCAGCAAGGCGGGAGGGACCCAGTACTTC. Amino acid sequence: CASKAGGTQYF.

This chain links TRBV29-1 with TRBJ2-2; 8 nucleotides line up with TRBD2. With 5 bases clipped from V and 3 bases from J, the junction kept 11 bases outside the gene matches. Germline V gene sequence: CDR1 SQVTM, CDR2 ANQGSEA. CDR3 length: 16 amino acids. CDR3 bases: TGCAGCGTTCCCATTCTAGCGGGCCTACACACCGGGGAGCTGTTTTTT. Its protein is CSVPILAGLHTGELFF.

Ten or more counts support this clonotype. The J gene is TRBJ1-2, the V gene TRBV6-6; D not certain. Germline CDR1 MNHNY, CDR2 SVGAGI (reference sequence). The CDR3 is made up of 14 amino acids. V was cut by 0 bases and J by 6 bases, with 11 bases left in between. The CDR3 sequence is CASSYSIPSDGYTF. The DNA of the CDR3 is TGTGCCAGCAGTTACTCGATTCCGTCGGATGGCTACACCTTC.

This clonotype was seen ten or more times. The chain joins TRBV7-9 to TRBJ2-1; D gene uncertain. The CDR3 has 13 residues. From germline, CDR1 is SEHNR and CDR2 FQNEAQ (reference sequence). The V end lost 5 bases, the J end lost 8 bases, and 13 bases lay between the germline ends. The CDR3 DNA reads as TGTGCCAGCAGCCGCGGACCCTTGGATGAGCAGTTCTTC. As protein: CASSRGPLDEQFF.

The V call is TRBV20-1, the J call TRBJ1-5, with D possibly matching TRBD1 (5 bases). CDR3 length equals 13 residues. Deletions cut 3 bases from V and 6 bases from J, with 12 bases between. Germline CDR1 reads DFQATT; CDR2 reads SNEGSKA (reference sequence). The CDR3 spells CSARGDQGQPQHF. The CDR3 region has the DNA TGCAGTGCTAGGGGGGACCAAGGTCAGCCCCAGCATTTT.

The CDR3 DNA reads as TGTGCCAGTAGTGAACTAGCGGGAGTTGGGACCCAGTACTTC. It specifies CASSELAGVGTQYF. The rearrangement joins TRBV19 to TRBJ2-5; 11 nucleotides match TRBD2. There are 14 residues in the CDR3. V was pared by 5 bases and J by 7 bases, with 6 bases of the junction left unmatched. Germline V gene sequence: CDR1 LNHDA, CDR2 SQIVND (reference sequence). The complete variable domain, with remaining parts taken from reference TRBV19 and TRBJ2-5, reads DGGITQSPKYLFRKEGQNVTLSCEQNLNHDAMYWYRQDPGQGLRLIYYSQIVNDFQKGDIAEGYSVSREKKESFPLTVTSAQKNPTAFYLCASSELAGVGTQYFGPGTRLLVL.

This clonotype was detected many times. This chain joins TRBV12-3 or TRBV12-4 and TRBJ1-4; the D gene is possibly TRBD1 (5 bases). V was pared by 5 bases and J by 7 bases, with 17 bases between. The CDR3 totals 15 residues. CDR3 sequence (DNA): TGTGCCAGCAGTCAAGACACAGGAGGATCTGAAAAACTGTTTTTT. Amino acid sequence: CASSQDTGGSEKLFF.

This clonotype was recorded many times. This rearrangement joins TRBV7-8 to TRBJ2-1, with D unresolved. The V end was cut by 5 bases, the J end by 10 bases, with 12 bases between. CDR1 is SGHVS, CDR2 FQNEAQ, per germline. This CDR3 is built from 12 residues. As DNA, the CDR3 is TGTGCCAGCAGCGAAAGACTGGGCGAGCAGTTCTTC. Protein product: CASSERLGEQFF.

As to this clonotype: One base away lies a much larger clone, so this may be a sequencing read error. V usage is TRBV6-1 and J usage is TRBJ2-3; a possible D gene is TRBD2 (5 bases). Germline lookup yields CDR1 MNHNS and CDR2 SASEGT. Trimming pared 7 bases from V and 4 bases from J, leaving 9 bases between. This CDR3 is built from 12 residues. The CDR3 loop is CASTDGADTQYF. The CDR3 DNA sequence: TGTGCCAGCACCGACGGGGCAGATACGCAGTATTTT.

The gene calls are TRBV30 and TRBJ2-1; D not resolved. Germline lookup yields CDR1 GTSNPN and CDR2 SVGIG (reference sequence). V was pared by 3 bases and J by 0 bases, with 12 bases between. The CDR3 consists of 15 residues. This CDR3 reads CAWSSRLLSYNEQFF. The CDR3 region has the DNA TGTGCCTGGAGCTCCCGGCTCCTCTCCTACAATGAGCAGTTCTTC.